These T cell receptor beta chains were read from a single sample in a study of T cells in Graves' hyperthyroidism and ophthalmopathy. In TCRdb, the multiplex PCR reads were re-called with MiXCR into one record per CDR3 protein. This sample has around 56,000 distinct CDR3 sequences, with roughly 50% found just once. Sequenced: blood. These receptors were collected from an older woman with Graves' ophthalmopathy. The CDR3 runs from the conserved cysteine through the conserved F or W. Fields, in order: clone size, J gene, D gene, V gene, CDR3 DNA, CDR3 protein. D genes are given only for firm matches. Not all rows give a size; the values are once, few, many and, for expanded clones, a class.

-	TRBJ2-5	-	TRBV12-5	TGTGCTAGTGCGGCGGTAGGGGGGGGAGAGACCCAGTACTTC	CASAAVGGGETQYF
-	TRBJ1-5	TRBD1	TRBV19	TGTGCCAGTAGTATCCGCCGGGACAGGGTAGGATATCAGCCCCAGCATTTT	CASSIRRDRVGYQPQHF
many	TRBJ2-3	-	TRBV20-1	TGCAGTGCTAGAGATCAAATCCTGAGCACAGATACGCAGTATTTT	CSARDQILSTDTQYF
-	TRBJ2-7	-	TRBV5-6	TGTGCCAGCAGCCGGGGAGACTACGAGCAGTACTTC	CASSRGDYEQYF
many	TRBJ1-5	-	TRBV7-9	TGTGCCAGCAGCTTTGGGGGGAATCAGCCCCAGCATTTT	CASSFGGNQPQHF
many	TRBJ2-3	-	TRBV2	TGTGCCAGCAGTGAATTGGCTAGCTACGCAGATACGCAGTATTTT	CASSELASYADTQYF
-	TRBJ1-6	-	TRBV15	TGTGCCACCAGCAGAGCCGCAGGGCGAGGGTCACCCCTCCACTTT	CATSRAAGRGSPLHF
-	TRBJ2-7	TRBD2	TRBV24-1	TGTGCCACCAGTGATGTAGCGGGGAGCAACGAGCAGTACTTC	CATSDVAGSNEQYF
many	TRBJ1-3	-	TRBV9	TGTGCCAGCAGCGTAGGAGGGGGGAGCTCTGGAAACACCATATATTTT	CASSVGGGSSGNTIYF
once	TRBJ1-1	TRBD1	TRBV20-1	TGCAGTGCTAGAGCAGACAGGGGCGGGCGCGAAGCTTTCTTT	CSARADRGGREAFF
-	TRBJ2-3	TRBD2	TRBV20-1	TGCAGTGCTAGGGGGACTAGCGGGAGGGACAATGAGCAGTATTTT	CSARGTSGRDNEQYF
few	TRBJ2-5	TRBD2	TRBV20-1	TGCAGTGCCCAGAGGGAGGGGAGGCAGCCCCAGTACTTC	CSAQREGRQPQYF
many	TRBJ1-4	-	TRBV2	TGTGCCAGCAGTGAAGGCGGCTCAGCAACTAATGAAAAACTGTTTTTT	CASSEGGSATNEKLFF
once	TRBJ2-7	-	TRBV10-3	TGTGCCATCAGTGGAGCAGGGGGGGACGAGCAGTACTTC	CAISGAGGDEQYF
-	TRBJ2-7	-	TRBV6-6	TGTGCCAGCAGTTCCGGACAGTACTTC	CASSSGQYF